Here is one T cell receptor beta chain with its context. Antigen: not known. The repertoire was sequenced with immunoSEQ multiplex PCR; TCRdb's copy has only in-frame clones and lacks some. The table includes about 150,000 clones, under 95% detected once. This record belongs to a study of OX40 agonist ivuxolimab in advanced cancers. At the level of the study: Patients with hepatocellular carcinoma, melanoma, renal cell or head and neck cancer made up the dose-escalation patients. General observations from the study: Fewer expanded clones were found on average in CD4+ than in CD8+ T cells.

The trim removed 0 bases at V and 4 bases at J, leaving 7 bases unmatched. Germline lookup yields CDR1 SGHDT and CDR2 YYEEEE. This CDR3 has 16 residues. This chain links TRBV5-6 with TRBJ1-3, with 7 bases matching TRBD1. This receptor was obtained from an adult with an advanced solid tumor such as melanoma, head and neck, liver or kidney cancer. The sequencing used CD4+ or CD8+ T cells sorted from blood, collected in a trial of the OX40 agonist ivuxolimab. The CDR3, as DNA: TGTGCCAGCAGCTTGGTCGCTCCCAGGGGGGGAAACACCATATATTTT. As protein: CASSLVAPRGGNTIYF.